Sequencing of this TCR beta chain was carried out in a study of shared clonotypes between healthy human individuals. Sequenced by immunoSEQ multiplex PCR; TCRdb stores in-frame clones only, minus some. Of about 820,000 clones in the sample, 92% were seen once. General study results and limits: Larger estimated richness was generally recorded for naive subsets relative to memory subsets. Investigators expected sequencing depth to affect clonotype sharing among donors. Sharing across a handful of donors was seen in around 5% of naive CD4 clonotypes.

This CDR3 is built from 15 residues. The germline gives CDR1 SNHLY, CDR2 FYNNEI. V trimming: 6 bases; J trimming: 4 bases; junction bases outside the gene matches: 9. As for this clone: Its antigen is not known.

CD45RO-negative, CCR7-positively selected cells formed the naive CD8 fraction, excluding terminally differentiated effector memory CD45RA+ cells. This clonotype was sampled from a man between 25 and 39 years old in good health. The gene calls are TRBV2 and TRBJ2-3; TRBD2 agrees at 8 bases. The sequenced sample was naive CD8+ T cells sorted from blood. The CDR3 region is CASRAGVRIADTQYF. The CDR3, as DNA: TGTGCCAGCAGAGCGGGAGTTCGTATAGCAGATACGCAGTATTTT.